The 12 T cell receptor beta chains in this list originate from one sample, sequenced in a study of shared clonotypes between healthy human individuals. TCRdb's table, derived via immunoSEQ multiplex PCR, lists solely in-frame clones and lacks some. The table lists about 470,000 clones, around 79% of them singletons. Material: PBMCs. All receptors derive from a woman aged 40 to 50 in good health. Some clones in this sample may be carry-over from other donors' samples.

The rearrangement joins TRBV18 to TRBJ2-7; no clear D gene. Per the germline V gene, CDR1 is KGHSH and CDR2 is LQKENI. Trimming took off 6 bases at V and 0 bases at J, with 15 bases between the two ends. This CDR3 region has 15 residues. The CDR3 region is CASSPYARSSYEQYF. In DNA form, the CDR3 reads TGTGCCAGCTCCCCCTACGCAAGGAGCTCCTACGAGCAGTACTTC.

This clone has just a few counts. This may be a read error, as it is one base from a much larger clone. At the DNA level, this CDR3 is encoded by other sequences in the same sample as well. The chain employs TRBV13 and TRBJ2-3; unclear D gene. Trimming stripped 4 bases from V and 3 bases from J, with 2 bases between. Per germline, CDR1 PRHDT and CDR2 FYEKMQ (reference sequence). This CDR3 region has 11 residues. CDR3 coding DNA: TGTGCCAGCAGCTATACAGATACGCAGTATTTT. Translating gives CASSYTDTQYF.

This clone was counted between two and nine times. The rearrangement joins TRBV10-3 to TRBJ2-1, with D tentatively TRBD2 (6 bases). The CDR3 loop spans 15 amino acids. Trimming cost V 3 bases and J 2 bases, with 11 bases left between them. Germline assignment: CDR1 ENHRY and CDR2 SYGVKD. CDR3 coding DNA: TGTGCCATCAGTGAATCTTGGGAGGCCTACAATGAGCAGTTCTTC. It specifies CAISESWEAYNEQFF.

J is TRBJ2-1 and V is TRBV7-2; 8 bases are shared with TRBD2. The junction had 7 bases not matched to a gene; V was cut back by 3 bases and J by 6 bases. The CDR3 runs to 15 residues. Germline V lookup: CDR1 SGHTA, CDR2 FQGNSA. This CDR3 reads CASSFQTSVINEQFF. DNA for the CDR3: TGTGCCAGCAGCTTTCAGACTAGCGTAATCAATGAGCAGTTCTTC.

The rearrangement uses TRBV7-3 and TRBJ2-1; 11 bases are shared with TRBD2. With 2 bases clipped from V and 7 bases from J, the junction kept 10 bases outside the gene matches. The germline V gene has CDR1 SGHTA and CDR2 FQGTGA. The CDR3 is 17 amino acids. CDR3 sequence reads: CASSLGSGRAGLNEQFF. The CDR3 DNA reads TGTGCCAGCAGCTTAGGTAGCGGGAGGGCCGGGTTGAATGAGCAGTTCTTC.

The count of this clone is one. V and J are TRBV2 and TRBJ2-2; D unresolved. V lost 2 bases and J lost 4, with 5 bases in between. Germline CDR1 and CDR2: SNHLY and FYNNEI. The CDR3 runs to 13 residues. The CDR3, as DNA: TGTGCCAGCAGTGAATCGGTCACCGGGGAGCTGTTTTTT. This codes for CASSESVTGELFF.

This clone occurred once. Other DNA sequences of this sample code for an identical CDR3. The V gene is TRBV5-1, the J gene TRBJ2-3, with 7 bases matching TRBD2. After removal of 2 bases from V and 0 bases from J, the junction contained 3 bases not matched to a gene. The CDR3 covers 15 residues. The V gene's germline CDR1 is SGHRS and CDR2 YFSETQ. CDR3 residues: CASSLSGTSTDTQYF. The DNA for the CDR3 is TGCGCCAGCAGCTTAAGCGGGACTAGCACAGATACGCAGTATTTT.

The chain joins TRBV11-2 to TRBJ2-4; D uncertain. This CDR3 contains 12 residues. Germline assignment: CDR1 SGHAT and CDR2 FQNNGV. V dropped 0 bases and J dropped 9 bases, with 6 bases sitting between them. The CDR3 spells CASSLERSIQYF. The CDR3 DNA reads TGTGCCAGCAGCTTAGAGCGATCCATTCAGTACTTC.

This chain uses TRBV7-9 with TRBJ1-3; D is uncertain. Trimming took off 4 bases at V and 3 bases at J, with 7 bases between the two ends. This CDR3 region has 13 residues. Germline V gene sequence: CDR1 SEHNR, CDR2 FQNEAQ (reference sequence). Written as DNA, the CDR3 is TGTGCCAGCAGCTCCATAGGTGGAAACACCATATATTTT. Protein sequence: CASSSIGGNTIYF.

The chain uses TRBV30 and TRBJ2-1; no clear D gene. CDR3 length equals 16 residues. CDR1 GTSNPN and CDR2 SVGIG come from the germline V gene (reference sequence). With 2 bases removed from V and 2 bases from J, the gap between germline ends came to 16 bases. The CDR3 region has the DNA TGTGCCTGGAGTCCTCTTCTTAGCAGAGCCTACAATGAGCAGTTCTTC. It encodes CAWSPLLSRAYNEQFF.

In this sample, this clone turned up a few times. Other nucleotide sequences from this sample produce the same CDR3. The CDR3: CASSLRLAGITDTQYF. CDR3 sequence (DNA): TGTGCCAGCAGCTTACGACTAGCGGGAATCACAGATACGCAGTATTTT. This chain connects TRBV7-2 to TRBJ2-3; 11 bases match TRBD2. Germline V gene sequence: CDR1 SGHTA, CDR2 FQGNSA. The trim removed 2 bases at V and 2 bases at J, leaving 3 bases unmatched. The CDR3 length is 16 residues. The full variable domain, in which reference TRBV7-2 and TRBJ2-3 provide the parts outside the CDR3, is GAGVSQSPSNKVTEKGKDVELRCDPISGHTALYWYRQSLGQGLEFLIYFQGNSAPDKSGLPSDRFSAERTGGSVSTLTIQRTQQEDSAVYLCASSLRLAGITDTQYFGPGTRLTVL.

The chain has TRBV5-6 and TRBJ1-1; D gene unclear. V was cut by 0 bases and J by 3 bases, with 6 bases left in between. From germline, CDR1 is SGHDT and CDR2 YYEEEE. The CDR3 contains 13 residues. The CDR3 region has the DNA TGTGCCAGCAGCTTGGACAGTTACACTGAAGCTTTCTTT. Translation: CASSLDSYTEAFF.